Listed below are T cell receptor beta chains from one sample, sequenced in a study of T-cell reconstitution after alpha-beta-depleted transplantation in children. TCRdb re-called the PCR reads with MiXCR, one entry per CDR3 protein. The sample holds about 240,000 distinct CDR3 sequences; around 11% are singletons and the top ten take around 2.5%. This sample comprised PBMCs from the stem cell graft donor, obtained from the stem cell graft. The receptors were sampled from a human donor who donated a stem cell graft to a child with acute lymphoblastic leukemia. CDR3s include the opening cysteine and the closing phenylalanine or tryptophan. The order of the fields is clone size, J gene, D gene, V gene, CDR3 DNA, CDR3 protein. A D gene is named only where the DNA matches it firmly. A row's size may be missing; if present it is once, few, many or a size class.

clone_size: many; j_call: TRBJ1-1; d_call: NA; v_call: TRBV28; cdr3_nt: TGTGCCAGCAGATGGAGGGCTGAAGCTTTCTTT; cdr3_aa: CASRWRAEAFF
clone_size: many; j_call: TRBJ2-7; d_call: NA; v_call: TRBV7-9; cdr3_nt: TGTGCCAGCGCCCCCTTGGGGGGCGATCCCTACGAGCAGTACTTC; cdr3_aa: CASAPLGGDPYEQYF
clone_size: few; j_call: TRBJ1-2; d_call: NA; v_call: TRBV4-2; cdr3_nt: TGTGCCAGCAGCCAAGATCAACGGGGAGGGGGGAATGGCTACACCTTC; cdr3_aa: CASSQDQRGGGNGYTF
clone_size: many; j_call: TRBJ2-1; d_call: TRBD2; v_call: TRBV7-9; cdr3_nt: TGTGCCAGCAGGGAGGACCGACTAGCGGCGAATGAGCAGTTCTTC; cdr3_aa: CASREDRLAANEQFF
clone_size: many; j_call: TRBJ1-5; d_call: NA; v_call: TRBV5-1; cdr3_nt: TGCGCCAGCAGCTTGGTCCCTGTAGGGGGTGATCAGCCCCAGCATTTT; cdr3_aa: CASSLVPVGGDQPQHF
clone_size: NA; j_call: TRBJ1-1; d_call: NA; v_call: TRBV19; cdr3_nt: TGTGCCAGTACTTGGGACGGCAAGAACACTGAAGCTTTCTTT; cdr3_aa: CASTWDGKNTEAFF
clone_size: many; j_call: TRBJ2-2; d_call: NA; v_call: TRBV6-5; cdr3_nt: TGTGCCAGCAGTTACGTGGGGCTCAACACCGGGGAGCTGTTTTTT; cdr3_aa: CASSYVGLNTGELFF
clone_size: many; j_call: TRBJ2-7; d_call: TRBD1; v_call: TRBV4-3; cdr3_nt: TGCGCCAGCAGCCTTCGCGACAGGGAGAGTGCCGAGCAGTACTTC; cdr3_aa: CASSLRDRESAEQYF
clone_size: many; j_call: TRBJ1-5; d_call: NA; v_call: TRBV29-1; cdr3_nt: TGCAGCGTTGGTACAGGAGGCAATCAGCCCCAGCATTTT; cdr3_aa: CSVGTGGNQPQHF
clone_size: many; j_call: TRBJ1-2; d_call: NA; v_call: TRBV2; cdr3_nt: TGTGCCGGGACCTATGACACTAACTATGGCTACACCTTC; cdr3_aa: CAGTYDTNYGYTF